Each of the 21 T cell receptor beta chains below was sequenced from the same sample in a study of T-cell memory formation after mild COVID-19 (dated by TCRdb to about 2021). The library came from 5' RACE. Reads for this sample came from an Illumina NovaSeq 6000. In TCRdb, the public reads were trimmed at Q25 with fastp and aligned with MiXCR, with productive beta chains retained. Rows are combined by CDR3 protein, so each entry shows the most common genes and DNA. Here the sample has about 470,000 distinct CDR3 sequences; approximately 25% occur a single time. The ten largest clones take up around 13% of the sample. Material: PBMCs or a T cell subset sorted from them (not recorded which). Receptors originate from an adult woman who had mild COVID-19 (a few samples of this study predate the infection). The sample titles of this study are shuffled in the database, so cell type and time point are left out; the donor was told from shared clones.

This clonotype was counted only a few times. The V and J genes are TRBV7-9 and TRBJ2-1, with TRBD2 matching 7 bases. The CDR3 is 16 residues long. Per germline, CDR1 SEHNR and CDR2 FQNEAQ (reference sequence). The V segment lost 4 bases and the J segment 4 bases; nucleotides outside the gene matches: 10. CDR3 nucleotides: TGTGCCAGCAGCTCCCCGGTGCTAGCGGTTTACAATGAGCAGTTCTTC. As protein: CASSSPVLAVYNEQFF.

This clonotype has a handful of counts. The chain carries TRBV5-1 and TRBJ2-5, with 8 bases aligning to TRBD1. Unmatched junction bases numbered 2, after V lost 0 bases and J lost 1 base. The germline gives CDR1 SGHRS, CDR2 YFSETQ. This CDR3 spans 15 amino acids. DNA for the CDR3: TGCGCCAGCAGCTTGGGTGACAGGGGCCAAGAGACCCAGTACTTC. Translated: CASSLGDRGQETQYF.

This clonotype appeared a few times. The chain joins TRBV7-8 to TRBJ2-7, with D unclear. V lost 7 bases and J 2 bases, leaving 15 bases between the germline ends. Germline lookup yields CDR1 SGHVS and CDR2 FQNEAQ. The CDR3 length is 14 residues. The CDR3 DNA reads as TGTGCCAGCACCCCCGGAGCCGGAGCCTACGAGCAGTACTTC. Its protein product is CASTPGAGAYEQYF. The full variable domain, rest sourced from reference TRBV7-8 and TRBJ2-7, is GAGVSQSPRYKVAKRGQDVALRCDPISGHVSLFWYQQALGQGPEFLTYFQNEAQLDKSGLPSDRFFAERPEGSVSTLKIQRTQQEDSAVYLCASTPGAGAYEQYFGPGTRLTVT.

This clonotype showed up just a few times. This chain links TRBV6-5 with TRBJ1-4; possibly TRBD1 for D (5 bases). Trimming shortened V by 4 bases and J by 8 bases, and 14 bases separated the two germline ends. The CDR3 is 14 residues long. Germline V gives CDR1 MNHEY, CDR2 SVGAGI. The CDR3: CASSLGTRGEKLFF. The CDR3, as DNA: TGTGCCAGCAGTTTGGGGACGCGAGGGGAAAAACTGTTTTTT.

This clonotype has a handful of counts. The chain employs TRBV29-1 and TRBJ2-1; D is possibly TRBD1 (6 bases). V was cut by 7 bases and J by 0 bases, with 22 bases left in between. The V gene's germline CDR1 is SQVTM and CDR2 ANQGSEA. The CDR3 is made up of 17 amino acids. The CDR3, as DNA: TGCAGCGGATCACTATATGGGACATCCACCTCCTACAATGAGCAGTTCTTC. It is translated as CSGSLYGTSTSYNEQFF.

The V call is TRBV9, the J call TRBJ2-7, with 10 bases matching TRBD2. The CDR3 totals 15 residues. V shed 3 bases and J 1 base; nucleotides not matched to a gene: 4. Germline V gene data show CDR1 as SGDLS and CDR2 as YYNGEE. CDR3 amino acids: CASSETSGSSYEQYF. The CDR3 DNA follows: TGTGCCAGCAGCGAGACTAGCGGGTCTTCCTACGAGCAGTACTTC.

This clonotype was found many times. V usage is TRBV29-1 and J usage is TRBJ2-5; TRBD1 matches at 7 bases. Germline CDR1 reads SQVTM; CDR2 reads ANQGSEA. This CDR3 spans 14 amino acids. The V segment lost 7 bases and the J segment 2 bases; nucleotides outside the gene matches: 10. CDR3 amino acids: CSGIPGQNQETQYF. CDR3 sequence (DNA): TGCAGCGGAATACCGGGACAGAATCAAGAGACCCAGTACTTC.

The chain carries TRBV25-1 and TRBJ2-7; 14 bases map to TRBD2. This CDR3 spans 15 amino acids. Looked up from germline, CDR1 is MGHDK and CDR2 is SYGVNS. Losses at the gene ends were 7 bases for V and 3 bases for J; bases not matched to a gene: 5. DNA for the CDR3: TGTGCCAGCACAGGGACTAGCGGGAGTTTCTACGAGCAGTACTTC. Its translation: CASTGTSGSFYEQYF.

This clonotype was observed a few times. V and J are TRBV20-1 and TRBJ2-7; a weak D match, TRBD2 (6 bases). With 3 bases removed from V and 2 bases from J, the gap between germline ends came to 11 bases. Germline V CDR1 and CDR2: DFQATT, SNEGSKA (reference sequence). This CDR3 spans 13 amino acids. The CDR3 DNA follows: TGCAGTGCTAGCGGGGGACTGACCTACGAGCAGTACTTC. Translating it yields CSASGGLTYEQYF.

The chain combines TRBV12-3 or TRBV12-4 with TRBJ1-1; the match to TRBD1 covers 10 bases. The V gene end was trimmed by 2 bases and the J gene end by 6 bases; junction bases not matched to a gene: 18. The CDR3 contains 19 residues. For the CDR3, the DNA is TGTGCCAGCAGTTTATTCCCTGGGGACAGGGGTACATCGAGCGCTGAAGCTTTCTTT. It yields the protein CASSLFPGDRGTSSAEAFF.

This clonotype was seen more than once but under ten times. CDR3 bases: TGCAGTGCTGGTTTAGCGGGGGGGCCCCACAATGAGCAGTTCTTC. It specifies CSAGLAGGPHNEQFF. The chain employs TRBV20-1 and TRBJ2-1, with 11 bases lining up with TRBD2. The V and J ends lost 5 bases and 5 bases, in that order; junction bases with no gene match: 8. CDR1 and CDR2 from the germline V gene are DFQATT and SNEGSKA (reference sequence). The CDR3 covers 15 residues.

The rearrangement uses TRBV9 and TRBJ2-1, with 10 bases identical to TRBD1. Unmatched junction bases numbered 3, after V lost 0 bases and J lost 6 bases. The CDR3 extends over 15 amino acids. Germline lookup yields CDR1 SGDLS and CDR2 YYNGEE. CDR3 region: CASSVGQGAGNEQFF. CDR3 sequence (DNA): TGTGCCAGCAGCGTAGGACAGGGGGCCGGCAATGAGCAGTTCTTC.

The rearrangement uses TRBV27 and TRBJ1-5, with a possible D match to TRBD1 (6 bases). The germline gives CDR1 MNHEY, CDR2 SMNVEV (reference sequence). V was cut by 6 bases and J by 4 bases, with 10 bases left in between. This CDR3 is built from 13 residues. CDR3 bases: TGTGCCAGCAGCAAGGACAGAAATCAGCCCCAGCATTTT. Amino acid sequence: CASSKDRNQPQHF.

The chain recombines TRBV6-1 with TRBJ2-3; D gene unclear. Trimming took 1 base from V and 0 from J, leaving 11 bases between them. The germline CDR1 and CDR2 sequences are MNHNS and SASEGT. This CDR3 region has 16 residues. DNA for the CDR3: TGTGCCAGCAGTGAAGTCTCCTACGGGAGCACAGATACGCAGTATTTT. Translating it yields CASSEVSYGSTDTQYF.

The table lists this clonotype with a few counts. The CDR3 nucleotides read TGTGCCAGCAGCGTTCTTCTTTCCAATGAGCAGTTCTTC. This gives the protein CASSVLLSNEQFF. The rearrangement uses TRBV7-9 and TRBJ2-1; D is undetermined. V gave up 5 bases and J gave up 6 bases, with 11 bases separating them. This CDR3 contains 13 residues. Germline V gene sequence: CDR1 SEHNR, CDR2 FQNEAQ (reference sequence).

The chain links TRBV9 to TRBJ1-1; 8 positions match TRBD1. The CDR3 is 13 residues long. The germline CDR1 and CDR2 sequences are SGDLS and YYNGEE. Unmatched junction bases numbered 7, after V lost 0 bases and J lost 12 bases. The CDR3 DNA reads TGTGCCAGCAGCGTAGGAACAGGGGGGTGGACTTTCTTT. Its protein product is CASSVGTGGWTFF.

This clonotype was picked up a small number of times. The chain employs TRBV20-1 and TRBJ2-1, with D possibly TRBD1 on 5 matching bases. This CDR3 has 16 amino acids. Per the germline V gene, CDR1 is DFQATT and CDR2 is SNEGSKA (reference sequence). V lost 0 bases to trimming and J lost 3 bases, with 15 bases between them. The DNA for the CDR3 is TGCAGTGCTAGAGATAGGACACGGGCTAGCTACAATGAGCAGTTCTTC. Translating it yields CSARDRTRASYNEQFF.

The chain employs TRBV4-2 and TRBJ2-7; no reliable D call. CDR1 and CDR2 from the germline V gene are LGHNA and YNFKEQ. The V end was cut by 5 bases, the J end by 4 bases, with 21 bases between. The CDR3 covers 16 residues. CDR3 sequence: CASSIRYPGLGYEQYF. The CDR3 DNA follows: TGTGCCAGCAGCATCCGTTACCCGGGCCTCGGGTACGAGCAGTACTTC.

The CDR3 DNA is TGTGCCTGGAGTTACCGGGGTGGCTACACCTTC. Translation gives CAWSYRGGYTF. The chain has TRBV30 and TRBJ1-2; D unresolved. V was trimmed by 2 bases and J by 7 bases, leaving 8 bases between them. From germline, CDR1 is GTSNPN and CDR2 SVGIG (reference sequence). This CDR3 has 11 amino acids.

This clonotype showed up just a few times. This chain joins TRBV5-1 and TRBJ2-1, with TRBD2 matching over 10 bases. This CDR3 is 14 amino acids long. V shed 3 bases and J 10 bases; nucleotides not matched to a gene: 7. In germline, CDR1 is SGHRS, CDR2 YFSETQ. CDR3 DNA: TGCGCCAGCAGCTACAGCGGGGGGGTGAGAGAGCAGTTCTTC. This sequence encodes CASSYSGGVREQFF. Full variable domain (remainder filled in from reference TRBV5-1 and TRBJ2-1): KAGVTQTPRYLIKTRGQQVTLSCSPISGHRSVSWYQQTPGQGLQFLFEYFSETQRNKGNFPGRFSGRQFSNSRSEMNVSTLELGDSALYLCASSYSGGVREQFFGPGTRLTVL.

This chain links TRBV7-3 with TRBJ2-3; D possibly corresponds to TRBD1 (5 bases). V lost 2 bases to trimming and J lost 4 bases, with 13 bases between them. The CDR3 has 15 amino acids. The germline V gene has CDR1 SGHTA and CDR2 FQGTGA. CDR3 protein: CASSLVGPTADTQYF. In DNA, the CDR3 is TGTGCCAGCAGCTTAGTAGGCCCGACAGCAGATACGCAGTATTTT.